The 28 T cell receptor beta chains given below trace back to one sample, sequenced in a study of blood T cell repertoires in COVID-19. TCRdb's table, derived via immunoSEQ multiplex PCR, lists solely in-frame clones and lacks some. The sample lists roughly 80,000 clones, around 88% occurring once. The sample consisted of peripheral blood. The receptors were sampled from a woman of 80 years or more with acute or convalescent COVID-19.

V is TRBV5-1 and J is TRBJ2-1; 7 bases match TRBD2. CDR3 length equals 15 residues. CDR1 SGHRS and CDR2 YFSETQ come from the germline V gene. V trimming: 3 bases; J trimming: 7 bases; junction bases outside the gene matches: 10. The CDR3 DNA reads as TGCGCCAGCAGCTCGGCGGGAGTGTTAGGAAATGAGCAGTTCTTC. Protein: CASSSAGVLGNEQFF.

This chain connects TRBV5-6 to TRBJ1-1; D is undetermined. V shed 2 bases and J shed 3 bases, with 8 bases lying between them. The CDR3 is 13 residues long. Looked up from germline, CDR1 is SGHDT and CDR2 is YYEEEE. The CDR3 spells CASSLSVDTEAFF. CDR3 bases: TGTGCCAGCAGCTTATCAGTCGACACTGAAGCTTTCTTT. Using reference TRBV5-6 and TRBJ1-1 for the parts outside the CDR3, the full variable domain is DAGVTQSPTHLIKTRGQQVTLRCSPKSGHDTVSWYQQALGQGPQFIFQYYEEEERQRGNFPDRFSGHQFPNYSSELNVNALLLGDSALYLCASSLSVDTEAFFGQGTRLTVV.

This clone was counted between two and nine times. Written as DNA, the CDR3 is TGTGCCACCAGTGACTATTTCACCGGGGAGCTGTTTTTT. As protein: CATSDYFTGELFF. V and J are TRBV24-1 and TRBJ2-2, with D unclear. V lost 4 bases, J lost 4 bases, and 6 bases lay in between. Germline assignment: CDR1 KGHDR and CDR2 SFDVKD. This CDR3 is built from 13 residues.

The chain carries TRBV7-3 and TRBJ1-2; maybe TRBD1 (6 bases). The CDR3 extends over 13 amino acids. V lost 5 bases, J lost 3 bases, and 10 bases lay in between. Germline V CDR1 and CDR2: SGHTA, FQGTGA. Here the CDR3 reads CASSLRGYYGYTF. The CDR3 bases are TGTGCCAGCAGCCTGAGGGGGTACTATGGCTACACCTTC. The variable domain in full, with the rest retrieved from reference TRBV7-3 and TRBJ1-2, is GAGVSQTPSNKVTEKGKYVELRCDPISGHTALYWYRQSLGQGPEFLIYFQGTGAADDSGLPNDRFFAVRPEGSVSTLKIQRTERGDSAVYLCASSLRGYYGYTFGSGTRLTVV.

This chain joins TRBV7-9 and TRBJ2-1; 8 positions match TRBD2. The ends lost 4 bases at V and 4 bases at J; junction bases unmatched: 0. CDR1 and CDR2 (germline): SEHNR, FQNEAQ (reference sequence). CDR3 length equals 13 residues. CDR3 residues: CASSSGGYNEQFF. The CDR3 DNA reads as TGTGCCAGCAGCTCGGGGGGGTACAATGAGCAGTTCTTC.

V gene TRBV3-1 (or the pseudogene TRBV3-2) combines with J gene TRBJ2-1, with TRBD2 matching 10 bases. The V gene's germline CDR1 is LGHDT and CDR2 YNNKEL (reference sequence). CDR3 length: 16 residues. J gave up 9 bases and V 1 base, and 9 bases lay outside the gene matches. The CDR3 protein is CASSQVWLAGDTEQFF. CDR3 sequence (DNA): TGTGCCAGCAGCCAAGTGTGGCTAGCGGGAGACACTGAGCAGTTCTTC.

The rearrangement uses TRBV9 and TRBJ2-2, with a weak D call TRBD1 (5 bases). The CDR3 extends over 15 amino acids. Between the trimmed V and J ends, which lost 2 bases and 5 bases, there was a span of 13 bases. CDR1 and CDR2 (germline): SGDLS, YYNGEE. CDR3 in amino acids: CASSVSGIGTGELFF. The CDR3 region has the DNA TGTGCCAGCAGCGTTTCAGGGATTGGAACCGGGGAGCTGTTTTTT.

V is TRBV12-3 or TRBV12-4 and J is TRBJ2-7; possible D gene TRBD2, 5 bases. V was cut by 5 bases and J by 7 bases, with 15 bases left in between. The CDR3 runs 13 residues. CDR3 in amino acids: CASSPREGREQYF. CDR3 nucleotides: TGTGCCAGCAGTCCACGCGAGGGTAGAGAGCAGTACTTC.

This clone was recorded a few times. The genes are TRBV24-1 and TRBJ2-5; 9 nucleotides line up with TRBD2. With 8 bases clipped from V and 4 bases from J, the junction kept 1 base outside the gene matches. Per germline, CDR1 KGHDR and CDR2 SFDVKD. The CDR3 is 12 residues long. CDR3 DNA sequence: TGTGCCACCAAGACTAGCGGAGAGACCCAGTACTTC. Protein product: CATKTSGETQYF.

V gene TRBV7-3 combines with J gene TRBJ2-5, with D tentatively TRBD2 (6 bases). V gave up 5 bases and J gave up 2 bases, with 9 bases separating them. The CDR3 is made up of 13 amino acids. CDR1 is SGHTA and CDR2 is FQGTGA in the germline V gene. CDR3 sequence reads: CASSRLAQETQYF. The CDR3 DNA reads TGTGCCAGCAGCCGCCTAGCGCAAGAGACCCAGTACTTC.

The rearrangement joins TRBV21-1 to TRBJ2-7; the D segment call TRBD2 is taken from the table without a DNA check. TRBV21-1 is noted as a pseudogene. The CDR3 loop spans 14 amino acids. The CDR3 loop is CASSKAMRAYEQYF. The DNA of the CDR3 is TGTGCCAGCAGCAAGGCTATGAGGGCCTACGAGCAGTACTTC.

The rearrangement joins TRBV5-1 to TRBJ1-2; D might be TRBD1 (6 bases). The CDR3 has 15 amino acids. Deletions cut 4 bases from V and 2 bases from J, with 15 bases between. Germline V gives CDR1 SGHRS, CDR2 YFSETQ. This CDR3 reads CASSKNRDSNYGYTF. For the CDR3, the DNA is TGCGCCAGCAGCAAGAACAGGGATTCAAACTATGGCTACACCTTC.

This clone was observed a single time. The chain employs TRBV9 and TRBJ2-3, with D possibly being TRBD1 (6 bases). This CDR3 contains 15 residues. V lost 4 bases and J lost 4, with 16 bases in between. Looked up from germline, CDR1 is SGDLS and CDR2 is YYNGEE. Here the CDR3 reads CASSLQGWASDTQYF. The CDR3 nucleotides read TGTGCCAGCAGCCTCCAGGGGTGGGCCTCAGATACGCAGTATTTT.

This clone has just one count. The V and J genes are TRBV7-8 and TRBJ2-7; no clear D gene. Germline V gene lookup returns CDR1 SGHVS and CDR2 FQNEAQ. The CDR3 runs 14 residues. V lost 1 base to trimming and J lost 2 bases, with 9 bases between them. The DNA for the CDR3 is TGTGCCAGCAGCTTAGAACGGGTTCCCTACGAGCAGTACTTC. Translating it yields CASSLERVPYEQYF.

The gene calls are TRBV7-2 and TRBJ2-2; TRBD2 might be the D (6 bases). The CDR3 extends over 14 amino acids. Trimming shortened V by 5 bases and J by 7 bases, and 14 bases separated the two germline ends. CDR1 and CDR2 from the germline V gene are SGHTA and FQGNSA. The CDR3 is CASSPGGRVGELFF. CDR3 nucleotides: TGTGCCAGCAGCCCCGGGGGACGCGTCGGGGAGCTGTTTTTT.

The rearrangement uses TRBV7-6 and TRBJ2-1; D possibly corresponds to TRBD1 (6 bases). The CDR3 loop spans 14 amino acids. V was shortened by 0 bases and J by 8 bases, with 11 bases between the two germline ends. Germline values: CDR1 SGHVS, CDR2 FNYEAQ. CDR3 nucleotides: TGTGCCAGCAGCTTAGCGTGGGGGCAGGATGAGCAGTTCTTC. This sequence encodes CASSLAWGQDEQFF. Supplemented by reference TRBV7-6 and TRBJ2-1, the full variable domain reads GAGVSQSPRYKVTKRGQDVALRCDPISGHVSLYWYRQALGQGPEFLTYFNYEAQQDKSGLPNDRFSAERPEGSISTLTIQRTEQRDSAMYRCASSLAWGQDEQFFGPGTRLTVL.

The chain carries TRBV27 and TRBJ1-1; perhaps TRBD1 as D (5 bases). The ends were cut back, 2 bases at V and 7 bases at J, with 14 bases in the middle. The V gene's germline CDR1 is MNHEY and CDR2 SMNVEV (reference sequence). The CDR3 contains 14 residues. The CDR3 DNA reads TGTGCCAGCAGTTTAAACGGCCCCAGGGATGAAGCTTTCTTT. Translation gives CASSLNGPRDEAFF.

CDR3 nucleotide sequence: TGTGCCAGCAGACTGGGGACTAGCACAGATACGCAGTATTTT. It is translated as CASRLGTSTDTQYF. This rearrangement joins TRBV6-5 to TRBJ2-3, with D maybe TRBD2 (6 bases). The CDR3 has 14 residues. Per germline, CDR1 MNHEY and CDR2 SVGAGI. Trimming pared 6 bases from V and 0 bases from J, leaving 10 bases between.

V and J are TRBV6-6 and TRBJ2-3; 9 bases map to TRBD1. CDR1 is MNHNY, CDR2 SVGAGI, per germline (reference sequence). J gave up 2 bases and V 6 bases, and 6 bases lay outside the gene matches. The CDR3 totals 15 residues. CDR3 coding DNA: TGTGCCAGCAGCATCCGGGACAGGGCCACAGATACGCAGTATTTT. Translation: CASSIRDRATDTQYF.

V gene TRBV7-9 combines with J gene TRBJ1-1; D is unresolved. The CDR3 length is 15 residues. CDR1 and CDR2 from the germline V gene are SEHNR and FQNEAQ (reference sequence). Trimming left V 1 base short and J 1 base short, with 10 bases between. The CDR3 nucleotides read TGTGCCAGCAGCTTAGTACGCGGCTCGAACACTGAAGCTTTCTTT. Translating it yields CASSLVRGSNTEAFF. Supplemented by reference TRBV7-9 and TRBJ1-1, the full variable domain reads DTGVSQNPRHKITKRGQNVTFRCDPISEHNRLYWYRQTLGQGPEFLTYFQNEAQLEKSRLLSDRFSAERPKGSFSTLEIQRTEQGDSAMYLCASSLVRGSNTEAFFGQGTRLTVV.

This chain links TRBV19 with TRBJ1-4; D is unclear. The CDR3 has 15 amino acids. The germline V gene encodes CDR1 LNHDA and CDR2 SQIVND (reference sequence). The V and J ends lost 3 bases and 3 bases respectively, with 11 bases between them. In nucleotides, the CDR3 is TGTGCCAGTAGTATGATCGGCGCGGCTAATGAAAAACTGTTTTTT. As protein: CASSMIGAANEKLFF.

The gene calls are TRBV5-6 and TRBJ2-2, with 8 bases fitting TRBD1. The CDR3 totals 15 residues. The V gene's germline CDR1 is SGHDT and CDR2 YYEEEE. The ends lost 6 bases at V and 1 base at J; junction bases unmatched: 5. CDR3 DNA: TGTGCCAGCACGCTCGGGACAGGGAACACCGGGGAGCTGTTTTTT. Amino acid sequence: CASTLGTGNTGELFF. Using reference TRBV5-6 and TRBJ2-2 for the parts outside the CDR3, the full variable domain is DAGVTQSPTHLIKTRGQQVTLRCSPKSGHDTVSWYQQALGQGPQFIFQYYEEEERQRGNFPDRFSGHQFPNYSSELNVNALLLGDSALYLCASTLGTGNTGELFFGEGSRLTVL.

The V gene is TRBV14, the J gene TRBJ2-7; 10 bases fit TRBD1. The V segment lost 0 bases and the J segment 4 bases; nucleotides outside the gene matches: 9. The germline V gene has CDR1 SGHDN and CDR2 FVKESK. The CDR3 totals 17 residues. The CDR3, as DNA: TGTGCCAGCAGCCAAGATCTTGGGACAGGGGTGGAATACGAGCAGTACTTC. This translates into CASSQDLGTGVEYEQYF.

V usage is TRBV2 and J usage is TRBJ1-2; no clear D. V lost 5 bases, J lost 8 bases, and 24 bases lay in between. Germline values: CDR1 SNHLY, CDR2 FYNNEI. The CDR3 is 16 amino acids. This CDR3 is CASSPPPTLPREGYTF. The CDR3 nucleotides read TGTGCCAGCAGTCCACCCCCGACCCTCCCTCGGGAGGGCTACACCTTC.

This chain joins TRBV11-3 and TRBJ2-7; D gene uncertain. The CDR3 consists of 13 residues. The V gene's germline CDR1 is SGHNT and CDR2 YENEEA. V was cut by 5 bases and J by 6 bases, with 14 bases left in between. CDR3 sequence reads: CASSRDFSGEQYF. CDR3 DNA: TGTGCCAGCAGCCGAGACTTTTCGGGCGAGCAGTACTTC.

V and J are TRBV5-6 and TRBJ2-6, with a tentative D call TRBD1 (5 bases). Trimming took 3 bases from V and 3 from J, leaving 22 bases between them. Germline CDR1 reads SGHDT; CDR2 reads YYEEEE. The CDR3 runs 19 residues. As DNA, the CDR3 is TGTGCCAGCAGCTCTGTAAGGGCAGGGCGGCCGGTTGGGGCCAACGTCCTGACTTTC. Residues: CASSSVRAGRPVGANVLTF. Full variable domain (rest looked up from reference TRBV5-6 and TRBJ2-6): DAGVTQSPTHLIKTRGQQVTLRCSPKSGHDTVSWYQQALGQGPQFIFQYYEEEERQRGNFPDRFSGHQFPNYSSELNVNALLLGDSALYLCASSSVRAGRPVGANVLTFGAGSRLTVL.

This chain uses TRBV4-1 with TRBJ1-2; D is uncertain. The CDR3 is made up of 15 amino acids. Germline values: CDR1 MGHRA, CDR2 YSYEKL. V was cut by 4 bases and J by 0 bases, with 12 bases left in between. The CDR3 protein is CASSPQSVANYGYTF. The CDR3 DNA is TGCGCCAGCAGCCCCCAATCGGTGGCTAACTATGGCTACACCTTC.

The chain joins TRBV5-4 to TRBJ2-1; tentatively, D is TRBD2 (6 bases). Trimming pared 2 bases from V and 7 bases from J, leaving 13 bases between. Germline CDR1 reads SGHNT; CDR2 reads YYREEE (reference sequence). CDR3 length equals 14 residues. CDR3 sequence (DNA): TGTGCCAGCAGCTTCAGCGGGTTGAGGAATGAGCAGTTCTTC. Its protein product is CASSFSGLRNEQFF. Together with reference TRBV5-4 and TRBJ2-1, the CDR3 gives the full variable domain: ETGVTQSPTHLIKTRGQQVTLRCSSQSGHNTVSWYQQALGQGPQFIFQYYREEENGRGNFPPRFSGLQFPNYSSELNVNALELDDSALYLCASSFSGLRNEQFFGPGTRLTVL.